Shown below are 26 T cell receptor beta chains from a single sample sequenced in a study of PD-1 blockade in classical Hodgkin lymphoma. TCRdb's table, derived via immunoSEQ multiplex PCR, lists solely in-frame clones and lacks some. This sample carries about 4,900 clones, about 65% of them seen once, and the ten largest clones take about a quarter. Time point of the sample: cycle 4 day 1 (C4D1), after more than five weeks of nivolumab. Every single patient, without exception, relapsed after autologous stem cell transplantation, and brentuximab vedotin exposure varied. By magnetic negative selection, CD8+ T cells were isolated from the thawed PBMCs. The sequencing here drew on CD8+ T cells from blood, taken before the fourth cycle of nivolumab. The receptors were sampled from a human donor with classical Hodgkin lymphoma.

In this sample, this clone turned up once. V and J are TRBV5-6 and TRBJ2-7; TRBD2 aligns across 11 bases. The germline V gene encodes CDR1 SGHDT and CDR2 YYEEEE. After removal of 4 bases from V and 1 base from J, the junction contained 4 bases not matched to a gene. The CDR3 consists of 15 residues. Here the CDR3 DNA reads TGTGCCAGCAGCGCTACTAGCGGGAGATCCTACGAGCAGTACTTC. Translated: CASSATSGRSYEQYF.

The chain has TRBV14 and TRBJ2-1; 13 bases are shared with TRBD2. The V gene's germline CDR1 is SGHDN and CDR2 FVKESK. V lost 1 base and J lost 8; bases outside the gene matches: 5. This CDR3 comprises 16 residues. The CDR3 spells CASSQGTSGSRHEQFF. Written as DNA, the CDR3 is TGTGCCAGCAGCCAAGGGACTAGCGGGAGTCGGCATGAGCAGTTCTTC.

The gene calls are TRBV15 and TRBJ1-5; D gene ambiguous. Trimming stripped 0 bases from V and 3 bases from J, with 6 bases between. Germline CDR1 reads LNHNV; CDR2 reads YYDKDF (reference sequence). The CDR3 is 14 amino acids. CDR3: CATSREVDNQPQHF. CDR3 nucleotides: TGTGCCACCAGCAGAGAGGTGGACAATCAGCCCCAGCATTTT.

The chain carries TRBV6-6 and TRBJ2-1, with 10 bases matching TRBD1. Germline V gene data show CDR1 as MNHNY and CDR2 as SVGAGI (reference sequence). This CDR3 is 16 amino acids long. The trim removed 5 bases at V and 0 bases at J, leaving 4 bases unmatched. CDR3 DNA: TGTGCCAGCAGTAGGGACAGGGGCCTCTCCTACAATGAGCAGTTCTTC. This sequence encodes CASSRDRGLSYNEQFF.

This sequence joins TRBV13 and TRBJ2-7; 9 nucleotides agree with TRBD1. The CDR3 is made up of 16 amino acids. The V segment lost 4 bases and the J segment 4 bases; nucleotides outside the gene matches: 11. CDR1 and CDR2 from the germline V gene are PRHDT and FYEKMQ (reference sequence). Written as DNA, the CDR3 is TGTGCCAGCAGCTCCCACAAATTACAGGGGGCGTACGAGCAGTACTTC. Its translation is CASSSHKLQGAYEQYF. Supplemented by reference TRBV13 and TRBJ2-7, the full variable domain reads AAGVIQSPRHLIKEKRETATLKCYPIPRHDTVYWYQQGPGQDPQFLISFYEKMQSDKGSIPDRFSAQQFSDYHSELNMSSLELGDSALYFCASSSHKLQGAYEQYFGPGTRLTVT.

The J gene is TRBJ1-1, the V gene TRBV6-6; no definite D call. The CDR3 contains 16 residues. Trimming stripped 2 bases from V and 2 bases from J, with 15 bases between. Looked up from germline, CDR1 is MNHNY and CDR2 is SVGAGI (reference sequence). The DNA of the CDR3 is TGTGCCAGCAGTTACCTGGCCGCGGCGGGAAACACTGAAGCTTTCTTT. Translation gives CASSYLAAAGNTEAFF.

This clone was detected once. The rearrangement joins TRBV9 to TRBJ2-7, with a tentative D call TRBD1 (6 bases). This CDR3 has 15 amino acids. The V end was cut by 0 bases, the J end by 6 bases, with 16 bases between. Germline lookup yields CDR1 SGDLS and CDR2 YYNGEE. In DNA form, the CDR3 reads TGTGCCAGCAGCGTAGTTCAGGGGCCATACGCCGAGCAGTACTTC. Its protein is CASSVVQGPYAEQYF.

DNA of the CDR3: TGCGCCAGCAGCCAAGGTCCGGGACTGACCGGTGAGCAGTTCTTC. Residues: CASSQGPGLTGEQFF. This chain uses TRBV4-1 with TRBJ2-1; a weak D match, TRBD2 (6 bases). Trimming took off 1 base at V and 9 bases at J, with 16 bases between the two ends. CDR1 and CDR2 (germline): MGHRA, YSYEKL. This CDR3 contains 15 residues.

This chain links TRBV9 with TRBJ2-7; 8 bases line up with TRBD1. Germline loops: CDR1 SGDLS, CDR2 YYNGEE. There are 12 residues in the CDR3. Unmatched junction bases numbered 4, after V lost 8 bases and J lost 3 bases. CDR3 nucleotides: TGTGCCAGTTCTGGACAGGGCTACGAGCAGTACTTC. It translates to CASSGQGYEQYF.

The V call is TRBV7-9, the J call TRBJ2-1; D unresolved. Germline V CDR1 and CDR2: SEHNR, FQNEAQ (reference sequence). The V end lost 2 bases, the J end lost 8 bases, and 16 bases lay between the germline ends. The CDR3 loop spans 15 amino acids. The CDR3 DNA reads TGTGCCAGCAGCTTAAGGCTACCGAATGCCGATGAGCAGTTCTTC. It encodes CASSLRLPNADEQFF.

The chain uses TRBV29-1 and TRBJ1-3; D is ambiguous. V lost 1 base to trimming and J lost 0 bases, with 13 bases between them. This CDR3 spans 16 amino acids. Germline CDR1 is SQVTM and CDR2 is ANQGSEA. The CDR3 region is CSVEAPTLLSGNTIYF. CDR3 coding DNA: TGCAGCGTTGAAGCCCCGACACTACTCTCTGGAAACACCATATATTTT.

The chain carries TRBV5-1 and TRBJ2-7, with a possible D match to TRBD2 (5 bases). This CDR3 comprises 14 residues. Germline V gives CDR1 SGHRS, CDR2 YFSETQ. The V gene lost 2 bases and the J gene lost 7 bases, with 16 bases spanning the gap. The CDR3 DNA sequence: TGCGCCAGCAGCTTAGGCGTCGGCGGCGGGGAGCAGTACTTC. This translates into CASSLGVGGGEQYF.

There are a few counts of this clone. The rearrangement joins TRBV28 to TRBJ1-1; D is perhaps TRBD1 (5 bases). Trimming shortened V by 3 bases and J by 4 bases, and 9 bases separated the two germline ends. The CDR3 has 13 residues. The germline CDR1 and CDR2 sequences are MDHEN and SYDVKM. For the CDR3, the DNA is TGTGCCAGCAGTTTTCAGGGAGGCACTGAAGCTTTCTTT. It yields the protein CASSFQGGTEAFF.

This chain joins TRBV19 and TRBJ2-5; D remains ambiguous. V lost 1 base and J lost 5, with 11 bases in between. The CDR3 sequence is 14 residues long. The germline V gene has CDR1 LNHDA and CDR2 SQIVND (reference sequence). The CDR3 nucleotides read TGTGCCAGTAGTATAGCCCCGGGTTGGGAGACCCAGTACTTC. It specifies CASSIAPGWETQYF.

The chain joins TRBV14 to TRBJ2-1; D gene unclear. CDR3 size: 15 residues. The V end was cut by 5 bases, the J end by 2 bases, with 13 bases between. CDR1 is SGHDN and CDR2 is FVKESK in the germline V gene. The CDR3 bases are TGTGCCAGCAGCGGTACGGGTAGAACCTACAATGAGCAGTTCTTC. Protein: CASSGTGRTYNEQFF. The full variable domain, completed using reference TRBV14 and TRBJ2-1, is EAGVTQFPSHSVIEKGQTVTLRCDPISGHDNLYWYRRVMGKEIKFLLHFVKESKQDESGMPNNRFLAERTGGTYSTLKVQPAELEDSGVYFCASSGTGRTYNEQFFGPGTRLTVL.

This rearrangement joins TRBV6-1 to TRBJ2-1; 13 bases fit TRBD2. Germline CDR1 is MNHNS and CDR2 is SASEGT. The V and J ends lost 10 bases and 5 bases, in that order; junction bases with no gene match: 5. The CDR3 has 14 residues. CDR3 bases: TGTGCCAACCAACTAGCGGGAGGGAACAATGAGCAGTTCTTC. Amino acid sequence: CANQLAGGNNEQFF.

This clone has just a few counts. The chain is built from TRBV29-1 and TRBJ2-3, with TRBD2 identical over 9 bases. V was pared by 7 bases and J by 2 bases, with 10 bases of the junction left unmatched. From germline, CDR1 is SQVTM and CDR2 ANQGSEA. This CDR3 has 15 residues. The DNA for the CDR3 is TGCAGCGCCCCCCTTGCGGGAGGGACCACAGATACGCAGTATTTT. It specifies CSAPLAGGTTDTQYF.

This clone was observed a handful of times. In DNA form, the CDR3 reads TGCGCCAGTCGACCGGGACTAGCCCTGAGCGAGCAGTACTTC. It specifies CASRPGLALSEQYF. This chain uses TRBV4-1 with TRBJ2-7, with TRBD2 matching 9 bases. CDR1 and CDR2 from the germline V gene are MGHRA and YSYEKL. The CDR3 runs 14 residues. V was clipped by 9 bases and J by 6 bases; unmatched bases: 12.

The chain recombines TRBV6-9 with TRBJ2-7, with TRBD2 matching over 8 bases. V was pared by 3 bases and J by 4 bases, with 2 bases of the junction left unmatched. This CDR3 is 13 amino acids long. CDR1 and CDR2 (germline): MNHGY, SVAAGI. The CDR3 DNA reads TGTGCCAGCAGTTACGGGAGGGGGTACGAGCAGTACTTC. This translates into CASSYGRGYEQYF.

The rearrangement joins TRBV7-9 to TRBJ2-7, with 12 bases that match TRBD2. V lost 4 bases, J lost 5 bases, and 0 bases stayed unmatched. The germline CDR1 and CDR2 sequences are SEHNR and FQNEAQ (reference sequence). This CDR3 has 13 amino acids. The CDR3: CASSSSGRDEQYF. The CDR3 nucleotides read TGTGCCAGCAGCTCTAGCGGGAGGGACGAGCAGTACTTC.

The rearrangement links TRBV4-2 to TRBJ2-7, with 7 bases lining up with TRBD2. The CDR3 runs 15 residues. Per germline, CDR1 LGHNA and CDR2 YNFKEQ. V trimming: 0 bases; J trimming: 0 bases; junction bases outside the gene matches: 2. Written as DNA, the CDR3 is TGTGCCAGCAGCCAAGAGCGGGGGAGCTCCTACGAGCAGTACTTC. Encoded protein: CASSQERGSSYEQYF.

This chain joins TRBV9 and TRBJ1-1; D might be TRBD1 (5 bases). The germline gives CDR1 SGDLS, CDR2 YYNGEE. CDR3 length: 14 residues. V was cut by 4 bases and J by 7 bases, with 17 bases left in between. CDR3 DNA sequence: TGTGCCAGCAGCCCCACTTGGCGGGGCGATGAAGCTTTCTTT. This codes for CASSPTWRGDEAFF.

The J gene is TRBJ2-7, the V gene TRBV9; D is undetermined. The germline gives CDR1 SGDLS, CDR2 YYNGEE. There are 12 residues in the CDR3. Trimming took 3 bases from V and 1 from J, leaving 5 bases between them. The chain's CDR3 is CASSDGSYEQYF. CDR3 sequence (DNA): TGTGCCAGCAGCGACGGGTCCTACGAGCAGTACTTC.

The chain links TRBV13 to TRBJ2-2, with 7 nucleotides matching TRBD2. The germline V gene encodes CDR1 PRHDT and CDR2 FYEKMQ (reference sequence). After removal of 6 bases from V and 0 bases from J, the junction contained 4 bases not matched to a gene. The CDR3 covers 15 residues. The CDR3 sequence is CASRVAGANTGELFF. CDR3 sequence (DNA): TGTGCCAGCAGGGTCGCGGGGGCGAACACCGGGGAGCTGTTTTTT.

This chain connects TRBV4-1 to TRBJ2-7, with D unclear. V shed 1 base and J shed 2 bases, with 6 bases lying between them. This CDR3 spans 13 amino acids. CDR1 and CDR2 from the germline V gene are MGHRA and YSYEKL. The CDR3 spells CASSQARAYEQYF. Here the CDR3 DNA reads TGCGCCAGCAGCCAAGCCCGAGCCTACGAGCAGTACTTC.

CDR3 loop: CASSGGSNQPQHF. As DNA, the CDR3 is TGTGCCAGCAGTGGGGGCTCTAATCAGCCCCAGCATTTT. The V gene is TRBV14, the J gene TRBJ1-5; perhaps TRBD1 as D (6 bases). The V gene lost 6 bases and the J gene lost 4 bases, with 10 bases spanning the gap. The CDR3 sequence is 13 residues long. Germline CDR1 SGHDN, CDR2 FVKESK.